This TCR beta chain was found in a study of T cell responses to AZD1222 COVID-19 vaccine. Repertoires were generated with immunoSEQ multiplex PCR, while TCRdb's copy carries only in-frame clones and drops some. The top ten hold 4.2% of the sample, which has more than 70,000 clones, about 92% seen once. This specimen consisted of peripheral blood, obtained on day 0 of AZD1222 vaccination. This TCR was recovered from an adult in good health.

In DNA form, the CDR3 reads TGTGCCAGCAGCCGAACCGTAGGTGCGGGGGGCCACTACGAGCAGTACTTC. Its translation is CASSRTVGAGGHYEQYF. The chain recombines TRBV28 with TRBJ2-7, with 8 nucleotides matching TRBD2. Germline V lookup: CDR1 MDHEN, CDR2 SYDVKM. Unmatched junction bases numbered 16, after V lost 6 bases and J lost 3 bases. The CDR3 is 17 amino acids.